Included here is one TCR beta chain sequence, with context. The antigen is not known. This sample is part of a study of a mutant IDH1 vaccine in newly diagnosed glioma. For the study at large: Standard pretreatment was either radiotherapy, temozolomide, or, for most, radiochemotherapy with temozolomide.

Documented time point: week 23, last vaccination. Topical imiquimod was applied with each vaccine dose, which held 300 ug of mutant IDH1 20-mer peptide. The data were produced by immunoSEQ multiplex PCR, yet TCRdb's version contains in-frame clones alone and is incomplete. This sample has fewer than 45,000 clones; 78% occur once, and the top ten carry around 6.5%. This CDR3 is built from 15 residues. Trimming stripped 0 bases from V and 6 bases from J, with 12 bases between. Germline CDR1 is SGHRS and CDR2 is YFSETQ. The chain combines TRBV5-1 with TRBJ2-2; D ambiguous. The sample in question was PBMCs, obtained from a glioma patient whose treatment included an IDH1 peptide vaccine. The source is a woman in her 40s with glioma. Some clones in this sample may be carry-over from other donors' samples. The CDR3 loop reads CASSLGVTAAGELFF. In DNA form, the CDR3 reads TGCGCCAGCAGCTTGGGAGTAACTGCTGCCGGGGAGCTGTTTTTT.